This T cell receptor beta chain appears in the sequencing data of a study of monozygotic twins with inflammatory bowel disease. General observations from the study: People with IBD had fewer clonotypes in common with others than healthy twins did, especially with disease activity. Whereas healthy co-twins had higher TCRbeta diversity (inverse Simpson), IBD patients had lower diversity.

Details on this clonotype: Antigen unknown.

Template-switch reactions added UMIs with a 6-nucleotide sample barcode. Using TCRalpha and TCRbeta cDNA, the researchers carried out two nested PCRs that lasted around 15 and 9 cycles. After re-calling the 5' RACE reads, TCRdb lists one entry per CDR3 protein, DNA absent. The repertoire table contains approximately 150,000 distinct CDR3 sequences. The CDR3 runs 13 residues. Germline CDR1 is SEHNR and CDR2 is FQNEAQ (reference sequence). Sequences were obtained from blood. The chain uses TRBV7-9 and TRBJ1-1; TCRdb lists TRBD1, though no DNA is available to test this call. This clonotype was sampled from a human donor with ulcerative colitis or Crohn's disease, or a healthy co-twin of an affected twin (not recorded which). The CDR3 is CASSLGHYTEAFF.